What follows are 25 T cell receptor beta chains derived from one specimen sequenced in a study of cytomegalovirus exposure and HLA in healthy donors. Both 60 Vbeta primers and 13 Jbeta primers went into the PCR. Libraries were prepared by immunoSEQ multiplex PCR; TCRdb keeps only in-frame clonotypes and omits some of them. The table includes roughly 170,000 clones, 84% detected once. The sample was PBMCs. The receptor source for this set is a man aged 18 to 30 in good health and CMV-seronegative.

The chain uses TRBV7-8 and TRBJ2-2; D is perhaps TRBD1 (5 bases). CDR1 and CDR2 from the germline V gene are SGHVS and FQNEAQ. There are 14 residues in the CDR3. Trimming cost V 5 bases and J 5 bases, with 12 bases left between them. The CDR3 bases are TGTGCCAGCAGCCCAAGTGCAGGGACCGGGGAGCTGTTTTTT. Protein: CASSPSAGTGELFF. The full variable domain, with the rest looked up from reference TRBV7-8 and TRBJ2-2, is GAGVSQSPRYKVAKRGQDVALRCDPISGHVSLFWYQQALGQGPEFLTYFQNEAQLDKSGLPSDRFFAERPEGSVSTLKIQRTQQEDSAVYLCASSPSAGTGELFFGEGSRLTVL.

Details on this clone: The junction does not match germline at one end; this may be a read error. The chain employs TRBV4-1 and TRBJ2-7, with D perhaps matching TRBD1 (5 bases). This CDR3 is 14 amino acids long. In germline, CDR1 is MGHRA, CDR2 YSYEKL. The CDR3 nucleotides are TGCGCCAGCAGCCAAGATTGGGGCGCGAACGTTCTGCGCTTC. It codes for CASSQDWGANVLRF.

The gene calls are TRBV6-1 and TRBJ1-1; D call uncertain. V was shortened by 7 bases and J by 10 bases, with 10 bases between the two germline ends. The CDR3 contains 10 residues. Germline V gene lookup returns CDR1 MNHNS and CDR2 SASEGT. The CDR3 protein is CASTLTSAFF. CDR3 nucleotides: TGTGCCAGCACTTTGACATCAGCTTTCTTT.

The V call is TRBV18, the J call TRBJ1-1; the D is unclear. Germline CDR1 is KGHSH and CDR2 is LQKENI. V was cut by 1 base and J by 1 base, with 10 bases left in between. The length of the CDR3 is 15 residues. Here the CDR3 DNA reads TGTGCCAGCTCACCACTACCCGGGAAGAACACTGAAGCTTTCTTT. Translating it yields CASSPLPGKNTEAFF. The whole variable domain, remainder taken from reference TRBV18 and TRBJ1-1, is NAGVMQNPRHLVRRRGQEARLRCSPMKGHSHVYWYRQLPEEGLKFMVYLQKENIIDESGMPKERFSAEFPKEGPSILRIQQVVRGDSAAYFCASSPLPGKNTEAFFGQGTRLTVV.

The chain couples TRBV7-9 to TRBJ2-7, with 8 bases identical to TRBD2. Trimming took 5 bases from V and 3 from J; bases not matched to a gene: 6. This CDR3 has 14 residues. Germline lookup yields CDR1 SEHNR and CDR2 FQNEAQ (reference sequence). CDR3 sequence (DNA): TGTGCCAGCAGCCCGGGACTAGATTTCTACGAGCAGTACTTC. This codes for CASSPGLDFYEQYF. Looking up the rest from reference TRBV7-9 and TRBJ2-7 gives the full variable domain: DTGVSQNPRHKITKRGQNVTFRCDPISEHNRLYWYRQTLGQGPEFLTYFQNEAQLEKSRLLSDRFSAERPKGSFSTLEIQRTEQGDSAMYLCASSPGLDFYEQYFGPGTRLTVT.

The rearrangement joins TRBV6-1 to TRBJ1-1; no firm D call. The CDR3 has 8 residues. The V end was cut by 5 bases, the J end by 11 bases, with 3 bases between. The germline V gene has CDR1 MNHNS and CDR2 SASEGT. The CDR3 region is CASSLAFF. CDR3 nucleotide sequence: TGTGCCAGCAGTCTTGCTTTCTTT.

About this clone: One end of the junction fails to match germline, which may point to a read error. Other nucleotide sequences in the sample specify the same CDR3. This rearrangement joins TRBV2 to TRBJ2-3, with 7 bases that match TRBD1. The germline V gene encodes CDR1 SNHLY and CDR2 FYNNEI. CDR3 size: 13 residues. Here the CDR3 DNA reads TGTGCCAGCGGCCGACAGGGCTCGGATACACAGTATTTT. It encodes CASGRQGSDTQYF.

The rearrangement links TRBV19 to TRBJ2-2, with 12 positions matching TRBD2. The germline V gene has CDR1 LNHDA and CDR2 SQIVND (reference sequence). This CDR3 contains 17 residues. The trim removed 3 bases at V and 2 bases at J, leaving 4 bases unmatched. Written as DNA, the CDR3 is TGTGCCAGTAGTATCTTACTAGCGGGGGGCAACACCGGGGAGCTGTTTTTT. Amino acid sequence: CASSILLAGGNTGELFF.

This clone has more than one count but fewer than ten. The J gene is TRBJ1-1, the V gene TRBV30; D gene ambiguous. CDR3 length: 11 residues. The V and J ends lost 5 bases and 10 bases respectively, with 14 bases between them. Germline V gene sequence: CDR1 GTSNPN, CDR2 SVGIG (reference sequence). The CDR3 here is CAWERPPRAFF. The CDR3 DNA is TGTGCCTGGGAGAGGCCACCCAGAGCTTTCTTT.

In its sample, this clone was seen once. The V call is TRBV5-8, the J call TRBJ1-1, with D unresolved. The length of the CDR3 is 14 residues. Trimming stripped 0 bases from V and 1 base from J, with 7 bases between. Germline CDR1 SGHTS, CDR2 YDEGEE. As DNA, the CDR3 is TGTGCCAGCAGCTTGGGTTATCCGAACACTGAAGCTTTCTTT. It specifies CASSLGYPNTEAFF.

The genes are TRBV7-2 and TRBJ2-1, with D possibly matching TRBD2 (5 bases). CDR3 length: 13 amino acids. V was trimmed by 5 bases and J by 1 base, leaving 6 bases between them. Germline V gives CDR1 SGHTA, CDR2 FQGNSA. CDR3 DNA: TGTGCCAGCAGCCGAGGGTCCTACAATGAGCAGTTCTTC. This sequence encodes CASSRGSYNEQFF.

The chain combines TRBV5-6 with TRBJ1-4, with 8 bases fitting TRBD1. V dropped 5 bases and J dropped 6; count of bases not matched to a gene: 6. The CDR3 sequence is 14 residues long. The germline gives CDR1 SGHDT, CDR2 YYEEEE. This chain's CDR3 is CASSLGQGDEKLFF. The DNA for the CDR3 is TGTGCCAGCAGTTTAGGACAGGGAGATGAAAAACTGTTTTTT.

The table lists this clone with a few counts. The chain uses TRBV7-9 and TRBJ1-4, with TRBD1 as a possible D gene (5 bases). V was shortened by 3 bases and J by 7 bases, with 9 bases between the two germline ends. From germline, CDR1 is SEHNR and CDR2 FQNEAQ (reference sequence). This CDR3 spans 13 amino acids. Here the CDR3 reads CASSLLQGEKLFF. DNA for the CDR3: TGTGCCAGCAGCTTGCTGCAGGGTGAAAAACTGTTTTTT.

This chain connects TRBV7-2 to TRBJ1-1, with TRBD1 matching 7 bases. V shed 7 bases, J shed 0 bases, and the junction held 11 bases outside the gene matches. The CDR3 loop spans 16 amino acids. The V gene's germline CDR1 is SGHTA and CDR2 FQGNSA. As DNA, the CDR3 is TGTGCCAGCATCACAGAAGGGGGCCGGATGAACACTGAAGCTTTCTTT. This sequence encodes CASITEGGRMNTEAFF.

The rearrangement joins TRBV28 to TRBJ2-7; 8 nucleotides align to TRBD2. Trimming cost V 10 bases and J 1 base; bases outside gene matches: 0. The CDR3 covers 11 residues. Germline lookup yields CDR1 MDHEN and CDR2 SYDVKM. The CDR3 loop is CATGGSYEQYF. The CDR3 nucleotides read TGTGCCACGGGGGGGTCCTACGAGCAGTACTTC.

This chain connects TRBV6-6 to TRBJ2-5; 12 bases map to TRBD2. Germline V gene sequence: CDR1 MNHNY, CDR2 SVGAGI (reference sequence). V was clipped by 2 bases and J by 5 bases; unmatched bases: 3. CDR3 length equals 15 residues. In DNA, the CDR3 is TGTGCCAGCAGTTACCCTAGCGGGGGGGCTGAGACCCAGTACTTC. Its protein is CASSYPSGGAETQYF.

This chain connects TRBV9 to TRBJ2-5; 13 bases map to TRBD2. V trimming: 2 bases; J trimming: 2 bases; junction bases outside the gene matches: 6. CDR1 and CDR2 (germline): SGDLS, YYNGEE. The CDR3 is made up of 17 amino acids. This CDR3 is CASSVDTSGGAQETQYF. CDR3 DNA: TGTGCCAGCAGCGTGGATACTAGCGGGGGGGCTCAAGAGACCCAGTACTTC.

The count of this clone is one. This chain joins TRBV5-6 and TRBJ2-3, with TRBD2 matching over 9 bases. Germline lookup yields CDR1 SGHDT and CDR2 YYEEEE. Unmatched junction bases numbered 5, after V lost 5 bases and J lost 4 bases. The CDR3 consists of 14 residues. CDR3 in DNA: TGTGCCAGCAGAAATGGCGGGGGGGCAGATACGCAGTATTTT. It specifies CASRNGGGADTQYF.

This chain links TRBV6-1 with TRBJ1-1, with D perhaps TRBD1 (6 bases). Looked up from germline, CDR1 is MNHNS and CDR2 is SASEGT. The CDR3 has 15 residues. V gave up 4 bases and J gave up 0 bases, with 12 bases separating them. The DNA of the CDR3 is TGTGCCAGCAGTGGGGGGCGGGTGTTGAACACTGAAGCTTTCTTT. It specifies CASSGGRVLNTEAFF.

V and J are TRBV9 and TRBJ2-1; unclear D gene. V lost 1 base and J lost 4, with 3 bases in between. Germline values: CDR1 SGDLS, CDR2 YYNGEE. The CDR3 covers 12 residues. CDR3 in DNA: TGTGCCAGCAGCGTATCTTACAATGAGCAGTTCTTC. Amino acid sequence: CASSVSYNEQFF.

The chain carries TRBV10-3 and TRBJ2-7; no reliable D call. CDR1 is ENHRY and CDR2 is SYGVKD in the germline V gene. The V end lost 0 bases, the J end lost 1 base, and 7 bases lay between the germline ends. This CDR3 is built from 14 residues. The CDR3 spells CAISESGRSYEQYF. Written as DNA, the CDR3 is TGTGCCATCAGTGAGTCGGGCAGATCCTACGAGCAGTACTTC.

The chain employs TRBV7-3 and TRBJ1-1; D is uncertain. V was pared by 3 bases and J by 4 bases, with 9 bases between. This CDR3 contains 13 residues. Germline CDR1 is SGHTA and CDR2 is FQGTGA. The CDR3 region is CASSLSLSTEAFF. The CDR3 bases are TGTGCCAGCAGCTTGTCGTTGTCCACTGAAGCTTTCTTT.

The CDR3 here is CASTEGGGTSVSKTQYF. The CDR3 coding sequence is TGTGCCAGCACCGAAGGTGGTGGGACTAGCGTTAGCAAGACCCAGTACTTC. The chain is built from TRBV7-6 and TRBJ2-5; 10 bases match TRBD2. Germline V lookup: CDR1 SGHVS, CDR2 FNYEAQ. Trimming took 7 bases from V and 6 from J; bases not matched to a gene: 17. This CDR3 has 17 residues.

The rearrangement links TRBV5-4 to TRBJ2-7; a weak D match, TRBD1 (5 bases). V shed 4 bases and J shed 0 bases, with 11 bases lying between them. This CDR3 has 14 residues. CDR1 and CDR2 from the germline V gene are SGHNT and YYREEE (reference sequence). The CDR3 region has the DNA TGTGCCAGCAGCCCCACCCAGGGCTCCTACGAGCAGTACTTC. Translating gives CASSPTQGSYEQYF.

This clone was picked up a small number of times. The CDR3 spells CSALVIETQYF. The CDR3 DNA follows: TGCAGCGCCCTTGTTATTGAGACCCAGTACTTC. The V call is TRBV29-1, the J call TRBJ2-5; D is unclear. The CDR3 runs 11 residues. Germline V gene lookup returns CDR1 SQVTM and CDR2 ANQGSEA. The V and J ends lost 7 bases and 5 bases respectively, with 11 bases between them.